This T cell receptor beta chain was identified in a study of long-term antiretroviral therapy in people with HIV. The authors ran the immunoSEQ assay, v3.0, at survey level. A target of roughly 40,000-50,000 T-cell genomes per sample was set for sequencing. Measured with immunoSEQ multiplex PCR; TCRdb has only the in-frame clones, and not every one. The sample has about 25,000 clones, just over 85% seen once; the top ten hold around 15%. V gave up 7 bases and J gave up 4 bases, with 13 bases separating them. This CDR3 has 12 amino acids. The germline gives CDR1 GTSNPN, CDR2 SVGIG (reference sequence). Every specimen provided about 0.95-11 million cryopreserved PBMC before DNA extraction took place.

The rearrangement joins TRBV30 to TRBJ1-2, with D maybe TRBD1 (5 bases). Material: unsorted PBMCs, obtained 1.2 years after starting antiretroviral therapy. This clonotype was sampled from a man between 50 and 59 years old with HIV. Written as DNA, the CDR3 is TGTGCCTCTCCGGGACGGTCCTATGGCTACACCTTC. This sequence encodes CASPGRSYGYTF. The full variable domain, in which reference TRBV30 and TRBJ1-2 provide the parts outside the CDR3, is SQTIHQWPATLVQPVGSPLSLECTVEGTSNPNLYWYRQAAGRGLQLLFYSVGIGQISSEVPQNLSASRPQDRQFILSSKKLLLSDSGFYLCASPGRSYGYTFGSGTRLTVV.